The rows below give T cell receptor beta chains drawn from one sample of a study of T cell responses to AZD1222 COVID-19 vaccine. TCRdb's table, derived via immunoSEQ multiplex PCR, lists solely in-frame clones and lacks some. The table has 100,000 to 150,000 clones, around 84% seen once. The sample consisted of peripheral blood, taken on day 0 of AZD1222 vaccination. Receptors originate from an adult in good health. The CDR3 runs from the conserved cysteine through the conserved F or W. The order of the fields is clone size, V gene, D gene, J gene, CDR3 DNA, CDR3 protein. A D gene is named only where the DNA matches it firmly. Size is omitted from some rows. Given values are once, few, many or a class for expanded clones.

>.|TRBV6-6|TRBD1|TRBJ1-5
TGTGCCGGGAGACAGGGGGTAAAACAGCCCCAGCATTTT
CAGRQGVKQPQHF
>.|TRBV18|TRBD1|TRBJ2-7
TGTGCCAGCTCACCTGTCCGGGACAGGGGGCGCATCGACGAGCAGTACTTC
CASSPVRDRGRIDEQYF
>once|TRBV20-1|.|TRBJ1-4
TGCAGTGCTAGTCGCGGGGGGAATGAAAAACTGTTTTTT
CSASRGGNEKLFF
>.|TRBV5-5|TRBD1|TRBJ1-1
TGTGCCAGCAGCTTTCTCACAGGGGCCATGAACACTGAAGCTTTCTTT
CASSFLTGAMNTEAFF
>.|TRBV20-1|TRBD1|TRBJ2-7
TGCAGTGGCCAGGGGGACTACGAGCAGTACTTC
CSGQGDYEQYF
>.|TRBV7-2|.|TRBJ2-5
TGTGCCAGCAGCTCCCCAGGGCTACAAGAGACCCAGTACTTC
CASSSPGLQETQYF
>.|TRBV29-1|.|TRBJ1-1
TGCAGCGTTGTCCATACAGGGTTTGAAGCTTTCTTT
CSVVHTGFEAFF
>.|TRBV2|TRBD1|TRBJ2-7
TGTGCCAGCAGTGTTGGGACAGGGTCCGAGCAGTACTTC
CASSVGTGSEQYF
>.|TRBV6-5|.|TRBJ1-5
TGTGCCAGCAGGGGGGGCAGTCAGCCCCAGCATTTT
CASRGGSQPQHF
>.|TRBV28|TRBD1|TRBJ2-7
TGTGCCAGCAGTCCTAGTTCACTCAGGGGGCGGGAGCAGTACTTC
CASSPSSLRGREQYF
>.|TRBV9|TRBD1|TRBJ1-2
TGTGCCAGCAGCTCGCAGACAGGGGGCTTGGCTGGCTACACCTTC
CASSSQTGGLAGYTF
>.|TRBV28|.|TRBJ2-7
TGTGCCAGCCATACCCAGAAATCCTACGAGCAGTACTTC
CASHTQKSYEQYF
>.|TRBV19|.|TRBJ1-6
TGTGCCAGTAGTATAGGCAGGACAAATAATTCACCCCTCCACTTT
CASSIGRTNNSPLHF
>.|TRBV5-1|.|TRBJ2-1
TGCGCCAGCACGTTTGGTGCCATAGGCAATGAGCAGTTCTTC
CASTFGAIGNEQFF
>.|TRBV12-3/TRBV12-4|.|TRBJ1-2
TGTGCCAGCAGTATACAGGGAAGGGAAGGCTACACCTTC
CASSIQGREGYTF
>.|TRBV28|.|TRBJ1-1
TGTGCCAGCAGTCTTATGAACACTGAAGCTTTCTTT
CASSLMNTEAFF
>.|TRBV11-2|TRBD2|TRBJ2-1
TGTGCCAGCAGCTCCAGACTAGCGGGGGGGGACAGGGAGCAGTTCTTC
CASSSRLAGGDREQFF
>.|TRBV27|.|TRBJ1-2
TGTGCCAGCAGTTTATCACTGAGGGCTGGGGGAGGGGCACATGGCTACACCTTC
CASSLSLRAGGGAHGYTF
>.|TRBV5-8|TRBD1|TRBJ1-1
TGTGCCAGCAGCCCACGACCCGACAGGGCCACTGAAGCTTTCTTT
CASSPRPDRATEAFF
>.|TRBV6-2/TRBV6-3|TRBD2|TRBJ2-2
TGTGCCAGCAGCCCTTCGCGGGGGGGAACCGGGGAGCTGTTTTTT
CASSPSRGGTGELFF
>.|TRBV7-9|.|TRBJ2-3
TGTGCCAGCAGCCCCGGGGGAGCTGGAGTTGATACGCAGTATTTT
CASSPGGAGVDTQYF
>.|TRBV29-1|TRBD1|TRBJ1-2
TGCAGCAGCGGGGGACAGGGGTTTGGCTACACCTTC
CSSGGQGFGYTF
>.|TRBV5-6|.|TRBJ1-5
TGTGCCAGCAGCTTGGATGGGGGAGGAAATCAGCCCCAGCATTTT
CASSLDGGGNQPQHF
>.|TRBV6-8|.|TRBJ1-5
TGTGCCAGCAGGCCCGGACATCCCCACCCTAGCAATCAGCCCCAGCATTTT
CASRPGHPHPSNQPQHF
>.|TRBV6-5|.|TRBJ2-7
TGTGCCAGCAGGGCTGACAGGTACTCCTACGAGCAGTACTTC
CASRADRYSYEQYF